The clone carrying this TCR beta chain was observed a single time. The germline V gene encodes CDR1 SGHRS and CDR2 YFSETQ. The CDR3 sequence is 15 residues long. V gave up 3 bases and J gave up 3 bases; unmatched junction bases: 5. This specimen comes from a study of blood T cell repertoires in COVID-19. Method: immunoSEQ multiplex PCR; TCRdb's copy keeps in-frame clones and lacks some. The sample lists about 240,000 clones, about 80% occurring once. The sample was PBMCs or T cells enriched from blood (not recorded which). The source of this sequence is a woman between 40 and 55 years old who had been exposed to COVID-19. This chain joins TRBV5-1 and TRBJ1-1, with 10 bases identical to TRBD1. The CDR3 DNA follows: TGCGCCAGCAGCTCAACCGGGACAGGGGACACTGAAGCTTTCTTT. This sequence encodes CASSSTGTGDTEAFF.